This is a list of T cell receptor beta chains from one sample in a study of Ad26.COV2.S vaccination and SARS-CoV-2 variants. Some clones are missing from TCRdb's copy, which holds only in-frame ones; the method was immunoSEQ multiplex PCR. The sample yields 410,000 or so clones, around 92% seen once. The specimen was peripheral blood, collected in a trial of Ad26.COV2.S vaccine versus placebo. The receptor set was obtained from a person aged 18 to 59 who received the Ad26.COV2.S COVID-19 vaccine or a placebo. Each CDR3 is given with its conserved first and last residue. Fields, in order: J gene, clone size, D gene, V gene, CDR3 DNA, CDR3 protein. A D gene is named only where the DNA matches it firmly. Expanded clones are given a class, and other clones once, few, many or no size at all.

j_gene: TRBJ2-7; abundance: .; d_gene: .; v_gene: TRBV30; CDR3nt: TGTGCCTGGAGTCCCGGGCACGAGCAGTACTTC; CDR3aa: CAWSPGHEQYF
j_gene: TRBJ1-6; abundance: .; d_gene: TRBD1; v_gene: TRBV2; CDR3nt: TGTGCCAGCACGGGACAGCAGAATTCACCCCTCCACTTT; CDR3aa: CASTGQQNSPLHF
j_gene: TRBJ1-5; abundance: .; d_gene: TRBD1; v_gene: TRBV7-8; CDR3nt: TGTGCCAGCAGCATCCGGGACAGGGGGCGCGGACAGCCCCAGCATTTT; CDR3aa: CASSIRDRGRGQPQHF
j_gene: TRBJ1-1; abundance: .; d_gene: .; v_gene: TRBV18; CDR3nt: TGTGCCAGCTCACCACGAGTTTACACGGGGGGGAACACTGAAGCTTTCTTT; CDR3aa: CASSPRVYTGGNTEAFF
j_gene: TRBJ2-7; abundance: .; d_gene: .; v_gene: TRBV7-9; CDR3nt: TGTGCCAGCAGCTCCCCGGGCGAGCAGTACTTC; CDR3aa: CASSSPGEQYF
j_gene: TRBJ1-4; abundance: .; d_gene: .; v_gene: TRBV14; CDR3nt: TGTGCCAGCAGCCAGGGGGGGATCGGAGAAAAACTGTTTTTT; CDR3aa: CASSQGGIGEKLFF
j_gene: TRBJ1-1; abundance: .; d_gene: .; v_gene: TRBV5-1; CDR3nt: TGCGCCAGCAGCTTGAGGGTTGGGGCGTTGAACACTGAAGCTTTCTTT; CDR3aa: CASSLRVGALNTEAFF
j_gene: TRBJ1-1; abundance: .; d_gene: .; v_gene: TRBV7-2; CDR3nt: TGTGCCAGCAGCTTTTCTATACGAGCGAACACTGAAGCTTTCTTT; CDR3aa: CASSFSIRANTEAFF
j_gene: TRBJ1-2; abundance: .; d_gene: TRBD1; v_gene: TRBV4-3; CDR3nt: TGCGCCAGCAGCCAAGACGTGTACAGGGGGGAATATGGCTACACCTTC; CDR3aa: CASSQDVYRGEYGYTF
j_gene: TRBJ1-1; abundance: .; d_gene: TRBD1; v_gene: TRBV6-5; CDR3nt: TGTGCCAGCAGGATTAAGGGGGCCGCGAAAGCTTTCTTT; CDR3aa: CASRIKGAAKAFF
j_gene: TRBJ1-6; abundance: .; d_gene: .; v_gene: TRBV13; CDR3nt: TGTGCCAGCAGCTTGGGGCTAGGGAGTTCACCCCTCCACTTT; CDR3aa: CASSLGLGSSPLHF
j_gene: TRBJ1-2; abundance: .; d_gene: .; v_gene: TRBV4-3; CDR3nt: TGCGCCAGCAGCCAAGATAGCCCCAATTACTATGGCTACACCTTC; CDR3aa: CASSQDSPNYYGYTF
j_gene: TRBJ1-1; abundance: .; d_gene: .; v_gene: TRBV21-1; CDR3nt: TGTGCCAGCAGCAAAGGGGCAGACATGAACACTGAAGCTTTCTTT; CDR3aa: CASSKGADMNTEAFF
j_gene: TRBJ2-3; abundance: few; d_gene: TRBD1; v_gene: TRBV24-1; CDR3nt: TGTGCCACCAGTGACCCGGGACAGGGCCGCACAGATACGCAGTATTTT; CDR3aa: CATSDPGQGRTDTQYF
j_gene: TRBJ1-5; abundance: .; d_gene: .; v_gene: TRBV19; CDR3nt: TGTGCCAGTACCCGGGGGGGGTTCAATCAGCCCCAGCATTTT; CDR3aa: CASTRGGFNQPQHF
j_gene: TRBJ1-4; abundance: few; d_gene: .; v_gene: TRBV28; CDR3nt: TGTGCCATCCCTATCCGGTCAAAGGTCTTCTGTGAAAAACTGTTTTTT; CDR3aa: CAIPIRSKVFCEKLFF
j_gene: TRBJ2-1; abundance: .; d_gene: .; v_gene: TRBV28; CDR3nt: TGTGCCAGCAGTTTGTTGGAGGGGGGGGCCGACCCAGGAAATGAGCAGTTCTTC; CDR3aa: CASSLLEGGADPGNEQFF
j_gene: TRBJ2-7; abundance: .; d_gene: TRBD2; v_gene: TRBV7-2; CDR3nt: TGTGCCAGCAGTAAGCGGGGGGGACCCTACGAGCAGTACTTC; CDR3aa: CASSKRGGPYEQYF
j_gene: TRBJ1-2; abundance: .; d_gene: .; v_gene: TRBV7-2; CDR3nt: TGTGCCAGCAGCTTTGCAGGGTCATTCTATGGCTACACCTTC; CDR3aa: CASSFAGSFYGYTF
j_gene: TRBJ1-1; abundance: .; d_gene: .; v_gene: TRBV4-1; CDR3nt: TGCGCCAGCAGCCAAGCGTATTCGGGTTTTCTGGTCCCTGAAGCTTTCTTT; CDR3aa: CASSQAYSGFLVPEAFF
j_gene: TRBJ2-5; abundance: .; d_gene: .; v_gene: TRBV7-6; CDR3nt: TGTGCCAGCATCTCGAGGGGGGGGCCACAAGAGACCCAGTACTTC; CDR3aa: CASISRGGPQETQYF
j_gene: TRBJ1-1; abundance: .; d_gene: .; v_gene: TRBV4-3; CDR3nt: TGCGCCAGCACCGAGGGCAGCGTGAACACTGAAGCTTTCTTT; CDR3aa: CASTEGSVNTEAFF
j_gene: TRBJ1-5; abundance: .; d_gene: TRBD1; v_gene: TRBV24-1; CDR3nt: TGTGCCACCAGTGATCCGACAGGGGCAACCAATCAGCCCCAGCATTTT; CDR3aa: CATSDPTGATNQPQHF
j_gene: TRBJ2-3; abundance: .; d_gene: .; v_gene: TRBV6-6; CDR3nt: TGTGCCAGCAGGGGGGCACGAGACACAGATACGCAGTATTTT; CDR3aa: CASRGARDTDTQYF
j_gene: TRBJ2-1; abundance: .; d_gene: .; v_gene: TRBV24-1; CDR3nt: TGTGCCACACGGGGTAGACTATTCAACAATGAGCAGTTCTTC; CDR3aa: CATRGRLFNNEQFF
j_gene: TRBJ2-3; abundance: .; d_gene: TRBD2; v_gene: TRBV7-9; CDR3nt: TGTGCCAGCAGCTTATCGATCGGGGGGGCAGCTTCTACAGATACGCAGTATTTT; CDR3aa: CASSLSIGGAASTDTQYF
j_gene: TRBJ2-1; abundance: few; d_gene: TRBD2; v_gene: TRBV13; CDR3nt: TGTGCCAGCAGCTCCCCCGGGCGGGGGTCGATGAATGAGCAGTTCTTC; CDR3aa: CASSSPGRGSMNEQFF
j_gene: TRBJ1-2; abundance: .; d_gene: TRBD1; v_gene: TRBV2; CDR3nt: TGCGCCAGCAGTGATGGACAGGGCCCTGGCTACACCTTC; CDR3aa: CASSDGQGPGYTF
j_gene: TRBJ1-1; abundance: .; d_gene: TRBD1; v_gene: TRBV19; CDR3nt: TGTGCCACCAAGTGGGGACAGGGTGCCACTGAAGCTTTCTTT; CDR3aa: CATKWGQGATEAFF
j_gene: TRBJ2-1; abundance: .; d_gene: TRBD2; v_gene: TRBV24-1; CDR3nt: TGTGCCACCAGTGATAGGACTAGCGGAAACAATGAGCAGTTCTTC; CDR3aa: CATSDRTSGNNEQFF
j_gene: TRBJ2-5; abundance: .; d_gene: .; v_gene: TRBV5-1; CDR3nt: TGCGCCAGCAAGATGGCAGTCGTTGTGGGAGAGACCCAGTACTTC; CDR3aa: CASKMAVVVGETQYF
j_gene: TRBJ2-3; abundance: .; d_gene: TRBD2; v_gene: TRBV11-2; CDR3nt: TGTGCCAATTCTGGACTAGCGGGGGGGTCAGATACGCAGTATTTT; CDR3aa: CANSGLAGGSDTQYF
j_gene: TRBJ2-7; abundance: once; d_gene: TRBD2; v_gene: TRBV7-2; CDR3nt: TGTGCCAGCAGCTTAGCTCGGCTAGCGGGGGGGCATATCTACGAGCAGTACTTC; CDR3aa: CASSLARLAGGHIYEQYF
j_gene: TRBJ1-4; abundance: .; d_gene: .; v_gene: TRBV19; CDR3nt: TGTGCCAGTAGTCCCCTGACAGTTGGCGACTTTGAAAAACTGTTTTTT; CDR3aa: CASSPLTVGDFEKLFF
j_gene: TRBJ2-5; abundance: .; d_gene: TRBD2; v_gene: TRBV15; CDR3nt: TGTGCCACCAGCAGAGATTACCGGGGGGGACAAGAGACCCAGTACTTC; CDR3aa: CATSRDYRGGQETQYF
j_gene: TRBJ2-6; abundance: .; d_gene: .; v_gene: TRBV7-9; CDR3nt: TGTGCCAGCAGCAAGACAGCTCCCTCTGGGGCCAACGTCCTGACTTTC; CDR3aa: CASSKTAPSGANVLTF
j_gene: TRBJ2-5; abundance: .; d_gene: TRBD1; v_gene: TRBV7-9; CDR3nt: TGTGCCAGCAGCTCCGGTTTTTCAGGGGGCGTTGAGGAGACCCAGTACTTC; CDR3aa: CASSSGFSGGVEETQYF
j_gene: TRBJ1-5; abundance: few; d_gene: .; v_gene: TRBV27; CDR3nt: TGTGCCAGCAGTTTATATGGGGGCTTCAATCAGCCCCAGCATTTT; CDR3aa: CASSLYGGFNQPQHF
j_gene: TRBJ1-2; abundance: .; d_gene: .; v_gene: TRBV6-5; CDR3nt: TGTGCCAGCAGTCCCAGGGTTCGGTATGGCTACACCTTC; CDR3aa: CASSPRVRYGYTF
j_gene: TRBJ2-2; abundance: .; d_gene: TRBD2; v_gene: TRBV4-1; CDR3nt: TGCGCCAGCAGAAATAGCGGGGGCAACACCGGGGAGCTGTTTTTT; CDR3aa: CASRNSGGNTGELFF
j_gene: TRBJ2-3; abundance: .; d_gene: TRBD2; v_gene: TRBV13; CDR3nt: TGTGCCAGCAGCTCCGCGGGACTAGACACAGATACGCAGTATTTT; CDR3aa: CASSSAGLDTDTQYF
j_gene: TRBJ2-3; abundance: once; d_gene: .; v_gene: TRBV15; CDR3nt: TGTGCCACCAGCAGAGATCTCGGGGAAAGGGGCACAGATACGCAGTATTTT; CDR3aa: CATSRDLGERGTDTQYF
j_gene: TRBJ2-7; abundance: .; d_gene: .; v_gene: TRBV5-4; CDR3nt: TGTGCCAGCAGCTTGGGTTTAGTGGGTTACGAGCAGTACTTC; CDR3aa: CASSLGLVGYEQYF
j_gene: TRBJ2-3; abundance: .; d_gene: .; v_gene: TRBV19; CDR3nt: TGTGCCAGTAGTGCGACACCACAGGGAATCTCCACAGATACGCAGTATTTT; CDR3aa: CASSATPQGISTDTQYF
j_gene: TRBJ2-6; abundance: .; d_gene: .; v_gene: TRBV2; CDR3nt: TGTGCCATGGGGAGGACTGGGGCCAACGTCCTGACTTTC; CDR3aa: CAMGRTGANVLTF
j_gene: TRBJ1-1; abundance: .; d_gene: .; v_gene: TRBV6-5; CDR3nt: TGTGCCAGCAGTTATTTAGGACAAGGGTACCCTGAAGCTTTCTTT; CDR3aa: CASSYLGQGYPEAFF
j_gene: TRBJ2-7; abundance: .; d_gene: .; v_gene: TRBV7-2; CDR3nt: TGTGCCAGCAGCTTGGACAGCTCCTACGAGCAGTACTTC; CDR3aa: CASSLDSSYEQYF
j_gene: TRBJ2-5; abundance: .; d_gene: TRBD2; v_gene: TRBV4-2; CDR3nt: TGTGCCAGCAGCCAAACTAGCGGGGGGCCAGGAGAGACCCAGTACTTC; CDR3aa: CASSQTSGGPGETQYF
j_gene: TRBJ2-1; abundance: .; d_gene: .; v_gene: TRBV5-1; CDR3nt: TGCGCCAGCAGCTCTCAGACAGGGAGGGGCAATGAGCAGTTCTTC; CDR3aa: CASSSQTGRGNEQFF
j_gene: TRBJ2-2; abundance: .; d_gene: TRBD2; v_gene: TRBV6-6; CDR3nt: TGTGCCAGCAGTCCTATTGGACTAGCCGCGCACGACTACCTCACCGGGGAGCTGTTTTTT; CDR3aa: CASSPIGLAAHDYLTGELFF
j_gene: TRBJ2-3; abundance: few; d_gene: TRBD2; v_gene: TRBV28; CDR3nt: TGTGCCAGCAGCCGGGGGGGGTCAGATACGCAGTATTTT; CDR3aa: CASSRGGSDTQYF
j_gene: TRBJ2-7; abundance: .; d_gene: .; v_gene: TRBV28; CDR3nt: TGTGCCAGCACCGTGTGGGCGCAGGGATCGGTGCAGTACTTC; CDR3aa: CASTVWAQGSVQYF
j_gene: TRBJ2-7; abundance: .; d_gene: .; v_gene: TRBV7-2; CDR3nt: TGTGCCAGCAGCCCGCAGGGGTCCTCCTACGAGCAGTACTTC; CDR3aa: CASSPQGSSYEQYF
j_gene: TRBJ2-7; abundance: once; d_gene: .; v_gene: TRBV18; CDR3nt: TGTGCCAGCTCACGGGGGCGTTCCCCCAACGAGCAGTACTTC; CDR3aa: CASSRGRSPNEQYF
j_gene: TRBJ1-1; abundance: once; d_gene: TRBD1; v_gene: TRBV6-2/TRBV6-3; CDR3nt: TGTGCCAGCAGTTACTCCGGGACAGGGGGCTTTCGGGACACTGAAGCTTTCTTT; CDR3aa: CASSYSGTGGFRDTEAFF
j_gene: TRBJ2-1; abundance: .; d_gene: TRBD2; v_gene: TRBV15; CDR3nt: TGTGCCACCAGCAGTCTAGCGGGGGGGCTGAGTGAGCAGTTCTTC; CDR3aa: CATSSLAGGLSEQFF
j_gene: TRBJ1-1; abundance: .; d_gene: .; v_gene: TRBV6-1; CDR3nt: TGTGCCAGCAGTGAACATGGGGGTGGCTACACTGAAGCTTTCTTT; CDR3aa: CASSEHGGGYTEAFF
j_gene: TRBJ2-7; abundance: .; d_gene: .; v_gene: TRBV19; CDR3nt: TGTGCCAGTAGCTTTAGTGGTAGCTCCTACGAGCAGTACTTC; CDR3aa: CASSFSGSSYEQYF
j_gene: TRBJ2-7; abundance: .; d_gene: .; v_gene: TRBV27; CDR3nt: TGTGCCAGCAGTTTACTGGAGAACGTGGTCGAGCAGTACTTC; CDR3aa: CASSLLENVVEQYF
j_gene: TRBJ2-3; abundance: .; d_gene: TRBD1; v_gene: TRBV7-2; CDR3nt: TGTGCCAGCAGCTTGGGACAGCCTTCTAGCACAGATACGCAGTATTTT; CDR3aa: CASSLGQPSSTDTQYF